Below are 21 T cell receptor beta chains sequenced from a single sample in a study of regulatory T cells in long-lasting Graves disease. Assembly of TCR beta libraries relied on iRepertoire HTBI primers together with Arm-PCR of CDR3 regions. Using its own MiXCR run on the multiplex PCR reads, TCRdb lists one record per CDR3 protein. The sample contains around 360,000 distinct CDR3 sequences, around 15% of which appear only once. The time point: newly diagnosed GD, antithyroid drugs for less than 3 months. The TCR library used RNA extracted from PBMCs. These sequences were also reported in another study, on T cells in Graves' hyperthyroidism and ophthalmopathy.

Sequenced here: peripheral blood mononuclear cells (PBMCs), sampled at new diagnosis, from a patient treated with antithyroid drugs. The receptors stem from a woman aged 18 to 35 with Graves disease.

This clonotype was seen only a few times. The genes are TRBV10-3 and TRBJ2-5, with 10 positions matching TRBD1. Germline V lookup: CDR1 ENHRY, CDR2 SYGVKD. V shed 4 bases, J shed 4 bases, and the junction held 0 bases outside the gene matches. CDR3 length: 13 residues. DNA for the CDR3: TGTGCCATCAGTGGACAGGGGGCAGAGACCCAGTACTTC. Protein: CAISGQGAETQYF.

This clonotype was found many times. The chain couples TRBV11-2 to TRBJ2-4, with D tentatively TRBD1 or TRBD2 (7 bases each). CDR3 length equals 13 residues. V was shortened by 7 bases and J by 7 bases, with 14 bases between the two germline ends. The germline V gene encodes CDR1 SGHAT and CDR2 FQNNGV. CDR3 in amino acids: CASTPQGGNIQYF. The DNA of the CDR3 is TGTGCCAGCACACCCCAGGGGGGGAACATTCAGTACTTC.

The chain is built from TRBV6-1 and TRBJ1-5; D ambiguous. Trimming stripped 4 bases from V and 3 bases from J, with 7 bases between. The germline V gene has CDR1 MNHNS and CDR2 SASEGT. CDR3 size: 13 residues. In DNA, the CDR3 is TGTGCCAGCAGTGTTACAGACAATCAGCCCCAGCATTTT. It specifies CASSVTDNQPQHF.

This clonotype occurred many times. The CDR3 loop reads CASSASGGYEQYF. The CDR3 coding sequence is TGTGCCAGCAGTGCTAGCGGGGGATACGAGCAGTACTTC. The rearrangement uses TRBV7-3 and TRBJ2-7; TRBD2 matches 10 bases. This CDR3 comprises 13 residues. Trimming removed 6 bases from V and 4 bases from J; junction bases left unmatched: 3. The germline V gene has CDR1 SGHTA and CDR2 FQGTGA.

This clonotype came up many times. The genes are TRBV20-1 and TRBJ1-1; D ambiguous. The V gene lost 7 bases and the J gene lost 4 bases, with 19 bases spanning the gap. CDR3 length equals 14 residues. Germline values: CDR1 DFQATT, CDR2 SNEGSKA (reference sequence). The CDR3 is CSESRPGLRTEAFF. The CDR3 region has the DNA TGCAGTGAATCCCGGCCGGGTCTGCGCACTGAAGCTTTCTTT.

This clonotype was detected ten times or more. The V call is TRBV12-3 or TRBV12-4, the J call TRBJ2-5; D unresolved. This CDR3 spans 14 amino acids. With 5 bases removed from V and 2 bases from J, the gap between germline ends came to 12 bases. The CDR3 region has the DNA TGTGCCAGCAGTGTTACTCGCACTCAAGAGACCCAGTACTTC. Protein sequence: CASSVTRTQETQYF.

The table lists this clonotype with many counts. This sequence joins TRBV30 and TRBJ2-1; 10 bases line up with TRBD1. This CDR3 is 14 amino acids long. The V and J ends lost 3 bases and 4 bases, in that order; junction bases with no gene match: 3. The germline V gene encodes CDR1 GTSNPN and CDR2 SVGIG (reference sequence). CDR3 loop: CAWRGTGAYNEQFF. CDR3 DNA sequence: TGTGCCTGGAGGGGGACAGGGGCATACAATGAGCAGTTCTTC.

This clonotype has a count of ten or more. The gene calls are TRBV5-1 and TRBJ1-2, with 7 bases fitting TRBD1. V shed 3 bases, J shed 3 bases, and the junction held 5 bases outside the gene matches. Germline V CDR1 and CDR2: SGHRS, YFSETQ. The length of the CDR3 is 14 residues. In DNA, the CDR3 is TGCGCCAGCAGCTGGCCCGGGACAGACTATGGCTACACCTTC. Amino acid sequence: CASSWPGTDYGYTF.

This clonotype was seen only a few times. The chain is built from TRBV5-4 and TRBJ1-4; 9 bases match TRBD1. Germline CDR1 is SGHNT and CDR2 is YYREEE (reference sequence). Unmatched junction bases numbered 7, after V lost 1 base and J lost 3 bases. This CDR3 has 17 amino acids. CDR3 region: CASSLTGGAAANEKLFF. CDR3 coding DNA: TGTGCCAGCAGCTTGACAGGGGGCGCAGCGGCTAATGAAAAACTGTTTTTT.

This clonotype has just a few counts. V gene TRBV19 combines with J gene TRBJ2-1; D ambiguous. The CDR3 extends over 16 amino acids. Germline V CDR1 and CDR2: LNHDA, SQIVND (reference sequence). V lost 3 bases to trimming and J lost 1 base, with 13 bases between them. The CDR3 DNA reads TGTGCCAGTAGTATTCTGGGCATGGGGTCCTACAATGAGCAGTTCTTC. This encodes CASSILGMGSYNEQFF.

Many counts were recorded for this clonotype. The gene calls are TRBV7-2 and TRBJ1-1, with D uncertain. V was pared by 4 bases and J by 11 bases, with 23 bases between. CDR3 length: 15 residues. The germline V gene has CDR1 SGHTA and CDR2 FQGNSA. The CDR3 sequence: CASSSPEGPREDAFF. The CDR3 coding sequence is TGTGCCAGCAGCTCGCCAGAGGGCCCCAGAGAGGATGCTTTCTTT.

This clonotype turned up a few times. This rearrangement joins TRBV24-1 to TRBJ2-2; D is possibly TRBD2 (6 bases). Germline assignment: CDR1 KGHDR and CDR2 SFDVKD. CDR3 size: 16 residues. Trimming shortened V by 3 bases and J by 0 bases, and 10 bases separated the two germline ends. This chain's CDR3 is CATSDGRNANTGELFF. CDR3 in DNA: TGTGCCACCAGTGATGGGAGGAACGCGAACACCGGGGAGCTGTTTTTT.

This clonotype has just a few counts. The V and J genes are TRBV20-1 and TRBJ2-7; D is ambiguous. Germline CDR1 and CDR2: DFQATT and SNEGSKA (reference sequence). The V gene lost 3 bases and the J gene lost 0 bases, with 12 bases spanning the gap. There are 14 residues in the CDR3. CDR3 region: CSASEGSSSYEQYF. CDR3 coding DNA: TGCAGTGCTAGTGAAGGGTCTTCCTCCTACGAGCAGTACTTC.

This clonotype was observed at least ten times. The chain uses TRBV2 and TRBJ2-7; 9 bases are a match to TRBD2. This CDR3 contains 15 residues. J lost 6 bases, V lost 7 bases, and 13 bases had no gene match. In germline, CDR1 is SNHLY, CDR2 FYNNEI. The CDR3 nucleotides read TGTGCCAGCAAACGTATAGCGGGAGCCCTGGGCGAGCAGTACTTC. Translation: CASKRIAGALGEQYF.

In this sample, this clonotype turned up many times. V is TRBV18 and J is TRBJ1-1; D uncertain. Germline assignment: CDR1 KGHSH and CDR2 LQKENI. The CDR3 consists of 13 residues. Trimming pared 2 bases from V and 1 base from J, leaving 5 bases between. CDR3 DNA sequence: TGTGCCAGCTCACCAATACAGAACACTGAAGCTTTCTTT. Its translation: CASSPIQNTEAFF.

This sequence joins TRBV19 and TRBJ2-3; TRBD1 agrees at 7 bases. This CDR3 contains 15 residues. V shed 1 base, J shed 3 bases, and the junction held 4 bases outside the gene matches. Germline V gene lookup returns CDR1 LNHDA and CDR2 SQIVND (reference sequence). The CDR3, as DNA: TGTGCCAGTAGTATAGGGGGACAGTCGACAGATACGCAGTATTTT. Translated: CASSIGGQSTDTQYF.

This clonotype was counted at least ten times. The chain joins TRBV2 to TRBJ2-2; 13 positions agree with TRBD2. Trimming took 7 bases from V and 3 from J; bases not matched to a gene: 14. CDR3 length: 19 residues. Looked up from germline, CDR1 is SNHLY and CDR2 is FYNNEI. CDR3 DNA: TGTGCCAGCAATCGACAGGGGCGAGGACTAGCGGGGGACACCGGGGAGCTGTTTTTT. Amino acid sequence: CASNRQGRGLAGDTGELFF. The full variable domain, rest sourced from reference TRBV2 and TRBJ2-2, is EPEVTQTPSHQVTQMGQEVILRCVPISNHLYFYWYRQILGQKVEFLVSFYNNEISEKSEIFDDQFSVERPDGSNFTLKIRSTKLEDSAMYFCASNRQGRGLAGDTGELFFGEGSRLTVL.

This clonotype was found a few times. The rearrangement uses TRBV24-1 and TRBJ2-1; maybe TRBD2 (6 bases). Germline lookup yields CDR1 KGHDR and CDR2 SFDVKD. This CDR3 has 14 amino acids. V dropped 5 bases and J dropped 7 bases, with 14 bases sitting between them. The CDR3 region is CATSGTGTSNEQFF. CDR3 DNA: TGTGCCACCAGTGGAACCGGGACTTCAAATGAGCAGTTCTTC.

This chain uses TRBV7-9 with TRBJ2-1; TRBD1 might be the D (6 bases). Trimming stripped 11 bases from V and 7 bases from J, with 15 bases between. Germline-derived CDR1 and CDR2 are SEHNR and FQNEAQ (reference sequence). CDR3 length: 12 residues. The CDR3 loop is CAADRNLNEQFF. As DNA, the CDR3 is TGTGCCGCCGACAGGAACCTGAATGAGCAGTTCTTC.

This clonotype occurred many times. V and J are TRBV6-1 and TRBJ2-1, with D possibly TRBD2 on 5 matching bases. V was trimmed by 7 bases and J by 6 bases, leaving 13 bases between them. CDR1 is MNHNS and CDR2 is SASEGT in the germline V gene. The CDR3 length is 13 residues. In nucleotides, the CDR3 is TGTGCCAGCACCTTTAGCGCGGGCAATGAGCAGTTCTTC. It codes for CASTFSAGNEQFF.

The table lists this clonotype with many counts. The CDR3 DNA is TGTGCCAGCACGGGGGTGAACACAGATACGCAGTATTTT. Protein sequence: CASTGVNTDTQYF. The chain combines TRBV6-2 or TRBV6-3 with TRBJ2-3, with D possibly TRBD2 on 6 matching bases. The germline V and J ends were trimmed by 7 bases and 2 bases, with 10 bases remaining between them. Germline lookup yields CDR1 MNHEY and CDR2 SVGEGT. The CDR3 is 13 residues long.